This T cell receptor (beta chain) was retrieved from a study of response to subunit inactivated influenza vaccine. Study findings and constraints: Authors proposed each seasonal influenza vaccination draws in few new T cells.

This clonotype was picked up a small number of times. The antigen is unknown. TCRdb processed the RT-PCR reads anew with MiXCR; each CDR3 protein has one entry. The sample lists more than 700,000 distinct CDR3 sequences; 20% to 25% were seen once. The CDR3 extends over 12 amino acids. Germline loops: CDR1 DFQATT, CDR2 SNEGSKA (reference sequence). Trimming pared 8 bases from V and 7 bases from J, leaving 15 bases between. This chain links TRBV20-1 with TRBJ2-1, with D possibly being TRBD1 (5 bases). The receptor's source is a man aged 50-60 years who received an inactivated influenza vaccine. The sequenced sample was PBMCs from blood, obtained around 5 days after vaccination. The CDR3 nucleotides are TGCAGTCGAGCGTTGAAGGGGAATGAGCAGTTCTTC. It translates to CSRALKGNEQFF.